A single sample is the source of the 18 T cell receptor beta chains below, sequenced in a study of control samples from healthy donors and cancer patients. This table comes from immunoSEQ multiplex PCR, and its TCRdb copy is limited to in-frame clones, with some not included. The sample has 150,000 or so clones, about 90% seen once. Sequencing was performed on blood. These receptors came from a man aged 18 to 30 in good health.

The genes are TRBV5-5 and TRBJ2-7; D is ambiguous. CDR1 SGHKS and CDR2 YYEKEE come from the germline V gene (reference sequence). CDR3 length equals 14 residues. Trimming took off 2 bases at V and 7 bases at J, with 16 bases between the two ends. CDR3 amino acids: CASSFWAVTGEQYF. The CDR3 DNA reads as TGTGCCAGCAGCTTTTGGGCAGTGACGGGTGAGCAGTACTTC.

The chain is built from TRBV15 and TRBJ2-7; D possibly uses TRBD1 or TRBD2 (5 bases each). CDR3 length equals 15 residues. Germline loops: CDR1 LNHNV, CDR2 YYDKDF (reference sequence). V lost 5 bases and J lost 4, with 18 bases in between. CDR3 protein: CATSPLSGTDYEQYF. Written as DNA, the CDR3 is TGTGCCACCAGCCCTCTATCCGGGACGGATTACGAGCAGTACTTC.

This rearrangement joins TRBV18 to TRBJ2-5; D uncertain. CDR1 is KGHSH, CDR2 LQKENI, per germline. This CDR3 is 13 amino acids long. Trimming shortened V by 3 bases and J by 4 bases, and 9 bases separated the two germline ends. CDR3 region: CASSPYKGETQYF. CDR3 coding DNA: TGTGCCAGCTCACCTTACAAAGGAGAGACCCAGTACTTC. Full variable domain (rest looked up from reference TRBV18 and TRBJ2-5): NAGVMQNPRHLVRRRGQEARLRCSPMKGHSHVYWYRQLPEEGLKFMVYLQKENIIDESGMPKERFSAEFPKEGPSILRIQQVVRGDSAAYFCASSPYKGETQYFGPGTRLLVL.

This chain links TRBV5-4 with TRBJ2-3, with a weak D call TRBD2 (6 bases). The CDR3 extends over 17 amino acids. Germline lookup yields CDR1 SGHNT and CDR2 YYREEE (reference sequence). V dropped 4 bases and J dropped 3 bases, with 21 bases sitting between them. The CDR3 is CASSRTGGYLGTDTQYF. The CDR3, as DNA: TGTGCCAGCAGCCGAACCGGGGGTTACCTAGGAACAGATACGCAGTATTTT.

The chain is built from TRBV27 and TRBJ2-7, with TRBD1 matching 9 bases. The V gene end was trimmed by 7 bases and the J gene end by 2 bases; junction bases not matched to a gene: 6. Germline V gene sequence: CDR1 MNHEY, CDR2 SMNVEV (reference sequence). The CDR3 totals 14 residues. The CDR3 DNA is TGTGCCAGCAAACGGGGACAGGGCACCTACGAGCAGTACTTC. Translated: CASKRGQGTYEQYF.

The chain employs TRBV5-4 and TRBJ1-1; D not certain. The CDR3 loop spans 14 amino acids. V lost 0 bases and J lost 8, with 14 bases in between. Germline CDR1 and CDR2: SGHNT and YYREEE (reference sequence). CDR3 protein: CASSLVATRAEAFF. The CDR3 DNA reads as TGTGCCAGCAGCTTGGTCGCGACGCGGGCAGAAGCTTTCTTT.

The table lists this clone with a count of one. V gene TRBV6-5 combines with J gene TRBJ2-3; no reliable D call. Trimming removed 10 bases from V and 7 bases from J, with 15 bases in between. The germline gives CDR1 MNHEY, CDR2 SVGAGI. The CDR3 runs to 12 residues. The CDR3 bases are TGTGCCATCGCCGCCCAGCCTTATACGCAGTATTTT. Protein: CAIAAQPYTQYF.

The chain is built from TRBV11-1 and TRBJ2-7; no reliable D call. The CDR3 loop spans 13 amino acids. Trimming pared 1 base from V and 5 bases from J, leaving 9 bases between. Germline CDR1 SGHAT, CDR2 FQDESV (reference sequence). DNA for the CDR3: TGTGCCAGCAGCTTAGTAGGTTACGACGAGCAGTACTTC. This encodes CASSLVGYDEQYF.

The chain has TRBV3-1 (or the pseudogene TRBV3-2) and TRBJ2-5, with D possibly matching TRBD2 (7 bases). Trimming cost V 2 bases and J 5 bases, with 15 bases left between them. The germline V gene encodes CDR1 LGHDT and CDR2 YNNKEL (reference sequence). The CDR3 is 15 residues long. CDR3 sequence: CASSQTSGEGETQYF. CDR3 nucleotides: TGTGCCAGCAGCCAAACCTCAGGGGAGGGGGAGACCCAGTACTTC.

The rearrangement joins TRBV4-2 to TRBJ2-3, with TRBD2 as a possible D gene (5 bases). Germline V gene data show CDR1 as LGHNA and CDR2 as YNFKEQ. The CDR3 sequence is 14 residues long. Trimming removed 1 base from V and 9 bases from J, with 14 bases in between. Here the CDR3 DNA reads TGTGCCAGCAGCCAAGCGGGGAGATTAGAAACGCAGTATTTT. This translates into CASSQAGRLETQYF.

The CDR3 protein is CASSSDRGYNSPLHF. For the CDR3, the DNA is TGTGCCAGCAGCAGTGACAGGGGCTATAATTCACCCCTCCACTTT. The chain carries TRBV2 and TRBJ1-6; 8 bases match TRBD1. CDR1 and CDR2 from the germline V gene are SNHLY and FYNNEI. The V gene end was trimmed by 6 bases and the J gene end by 3 bases; junction bases not matched to a gene: 4. The CDR3 is made up of 15 amino acids.

This clone has just one count. The chain employs TRBV18 and TRBJ2-2; D is unclear. This CDR3 has 16 residues. Trimming removed 3 bases at V and 2 bases at J, with 13 bases between. CDR1 is KGHSH and CDR2 is LQKENI in the germline V gene. The CDR3 DNA follows: TGTGCCAGCTCACCCGTGGGCGGTAAAAACACCGGGGAGCTGTTTTTT. It codes for CASSPVGGKNTGELFF.

J is TRBJ2-7 and V is TRBV28; perhaps TRBD1 as D (5 bases). The CDR3 totals 13 residues. The germline V gene encodes CDR1 MDHEN and CDR2 SYDVKM. The V end lost 6 bases, the J end lost 2 bases, and 11 bases lay between the germline ends. CDR3: CASRRGHPYEQYF. The DNA for the CDR3 is TGTGCCAGCAGACGAGGACACCCCTACGAGCAGTACTTC.

The chain links TRBV5-8 to TRBJ1-5, with D possibly TRBD1 on 5 matching bases. This CDR3 contains 16 residues. The V gene's germline CDR1 is SGHTS and CDR2 YDEGEE. V gave up 3 bases and J gave up 0 bases, with 13 bases separating them. The CDR3 nucleotides are TGTGCCAGCAGCTCGGGATTAAGGGGTAGCAATCAGCCCCAGCATTTT. Translation gives CASSSGLRGSNQPQHF.

In DNA, the CDR3 is TGTGCCAGCAGCTTGGGCGGGGGATTCACAGATACGCAGTATTTT. This translates into CASSLGGGFTDTQYF. This chain uses TRBV5-4 with TRBJ2-3; 7 nucleotides line up with TRBD2. CDR1 and CDR2 (germline): SGHNT, YYREEE (reference sequence). CDR3 length: 15 residues. V was clipped by 0 bases and J by 2 bases; unmatched bases: 3.

This chain joins TRBV6-5 and TRBJ1-4; D uncertain. Trimming took off 0 bases at V and 7 bases at J, with 9 bases between the two ends. There are 14 residues in the CDR3. The germline gives CDR1 MNHEY, CDR2 SVGAGI. The CDR3 loop reads CASSYSLGSEKLFF. The CDR3 DNA reads TGTGCCAGCAGTTACTCCCTGGGGAGTGAAAAACTGTTTTTT.

J is TRBJ1-2 and V is TRBV28, with D unclear. Trimming cost V 2 bases and J 4 bases, with 8 bases left between them. CDR1 is MDHEN, CDR2 SYDVKM, per germline. The CDR3 contains 13 residues. The CDR3 loop reads CASSLTPGYGYTF. In DNA, the CDR3 is TGTGCCAGCAGTTTAACGCCCGGCTATGGCTACACCTTC.

V gene TRBV27 combines with J gene TRBJ1-6; 7 nucleotides agree with TRBD1. V lost 2 bases to trimming and J lost 9 bases; unmatched junction nucleotides: 10. Germline V lookup: CDR1 MNHEY, CDR2 SMNVEV (reference sequence). This CDR3 has 16 residues. CDR3 in DNA: TGTGCCAGCAGTTTAGGGGGAGACAGGGCAGGTTCACCCCTCCACTTT. Protein sequence: CASSLGGDRAGSPLHF.